This T cell receptor (beta chain) is from a study of T cell changes during pregnancy in multiple sclerosis. The data were produced by immunoSEQ multiplex PCR, yet TCRdb's version contains in-frame clones alone and is incomplete. The table lists some 21,000 clones, 80% to 90% of them singletons. This TCR derives from a female donor in good health, enrolled as a control in a pregnancy study. Sequencing was performed on CD8+ T cells from peripheral blood mononuclear cells, taken in the second trimester of pregnancy.

The CDR3 sequence is CASSFPAGGAGGPGSSYNEQFF. The CDR3 DNA reads as TGTGCCAGCAGTTTCCCCGCGGGCGGAGCGGGAGGGCCTGGGAGCTCCTACAATGAGCAGTTCTTC. The rearrangement joins TRBV28 to TRBJ2-1, with 10 bases fitting TRBD2. Germline CDR1 reads MDHEN; CDR2 reads SYDVKM. With V trimmed by 3 bases and J by 0 bases, 20 bases remained unmatched. This CDR3 comprises 22 residues.